These 26 T cell receptor beta chains were all obtained from the same sample, sequenced in a study of T cells and Merkel cell carcinoma outcomes. Repertoires were generated with immunoSEQ multiplex PCR, while TCRdb's copy carries only in-frame clones and drops some. The profile shows 4,500 to 5,500 clones, roughly 84% of them singletons. The sample comprised tumor tissue from Merkel cell carcinoma. The receptors derive from a human donor with Merkel cell carcinoma.

A remark on this clone: This same CDR3 is encoded by further DNA sequences in the sample. The chain employs TRBV28 and TRBJ2-7; weak D call: TRBD1 (5 bases). Per the germline V gene, CDR1 is MDHEN and CDR2 is SYDVKM. The CDR3 length is 11 residues. CDR3 nucleotide sequence: TGTGCTACGCAGGGTGAGCATGAGCAGTACTTC. Its translation is CATQGEHEQYF.

This chain connects TRBV5-5 to TRBJ2-7; D is perhaps TRBD2 (5 bases). This CDR3 has 12 residues. Germline values: CDR1 SGHKS, CDR2 YYEKEE (reference sequence). V lost 5 bases and J lost 1, with 7 bases in between. CDR3 DNA sequence: TGTGCCAGCAGTAGGGAGTCCTACGAGCAGTACTTC. Amino acid sequence: CASSRESYEQYF.

The chain combines TRBV2 with TRBJ2-5; D is possibly TRBD1 (6 bases). Germline loops: CDR1 SNHLY, CDR2 FYNNEI. This CDR3 contains 14 residues. V lost 4 bases to trimming and J lost 3 bases, with 12 bases between them. CDR3 protein: CASSVGGGKETQYF. In DNA, the CDR3 is TGTGCCAGCAGTGTAGGGGGTGGGAAAGAGACCCAGTACTTC.

The chain employs TRBV7-2 and TRBJ1-4; perhaps TRBD1 as D (6 bases). The CDR3 covers 15 residues. The germline CDR1 and CDR2 sequences are SGHTA and FQGNSA. V lost 5 bases to trimming and J lost 8 bases, with 18 bases between them. CDR3 residues: CASSRGGSPGEKLFF. The CDR3 nucleotides are TGTGCCAGCAGCAGGGGGGGAAGTCCGGGGGAAAAACTGTTTTTT.

This chain joins TRBV27 and TRBJ2-2, with 14 bases matching TRBD2. CDR1 MNHEY and CDR2 SMNVEV come from the germline V gene (reference sequence). The CDR3 covers 17 residues. The V and J ends lost 4 bases and 7 bases, in that order; junction bases with no gene match: 8. The CDR3 coding sequence is TGTGCCAGCAGTTGGGGACTAGCGGGAGTGCTCGGCGGGGAGCTGTTTTTT. Amino acids: CASSWGLAGVLGGELFF.

The chain links TRBV5-5 to TRBJ1-1, with D possibly TRBD1 on 5 matching bases. With 0 bases removed from V and 5 bases from J, the gap between germline ends came to 14 bases. CDR1 is SGHKS and CDR2 is YYEKEE in the germline V gene (reference sequence). The CDR3 covers 15 residues. CDR3 protein: CASSLEWGGPTEAFF. In DNA form, the CDR3 reads TGTGCCAGCAGCTTGGAATGGGGGGGACCAACTGAAGCTTTCTTT.

The V call is TRBV19, the J call TRBJ2-2, with 8 positions matching TRBD1. V lost 6 bases and J lost 4; bases outside the gene matches: 4. This CDR3 comprises 14 residues. Per germline, CDR1 LNHDA and CDR2 SQIVND (reference sequence). The CDR3 region has the DNA TGTGCCAGTAGGGGACAGGCCATCACCGGGGAGCTGTTTTTT. It is translated as CASRGQAITGELFF.

In this sample, this clone turned up a few times. This chain uses TRBV19 with TRBJ1-2, with D possibly matching TRBD1 (6 bases). Germline V lookup: CDR1 LNHDA, CDR2 SQIVND (reference sequence). The CDR3 contains 14 residues. The V end lost 5 bases, the J end lost 8 bases, and 18 bases lay between the germline ends. For the CDR3, the DNA is TGTGCCAGTAGTCCTCGGGGGCGGTTCTACGGCTACACCTTC. The encoded protein is CASSPRGRFYGYTF.

V gene TRBV14 combines with J gene TRBJ2-3; D not certain. This CDR3 is built from 16 residues. CDR1 SGHDN and CDR2 FVKESK come from the germline V gene. Trimming stripped 5 bases from V and 0 bases from J, with 15 bases between. The CDR3 nucleotides are TGTGCCAGCAGCAAACCAACGGTTACTAGCACAGATACGCAGTATTTT. It yields the protein CASSKPTVTSTDTQYF. The variable domain in full, completed from reference TRBV14 and TRBJ2-3, reads EAGVTQFPSHSVIEKGQTVTLRCDPISGHDNLYWYRRVMGKEIKFLLHFVKESKQDESGMPNNRFLAERTGGTYSTLKVQPAELEDSGVYFCASSKPTVTSTDTQYFGPGTRLTVL.

The chain joins TRBV6-1 to TRBJ1-5; the D is unclear. V dropped 0 bases and J dropped 1 base, with 7 bases sitting between them. The CDR3 sequence is 15 residues long. CDR1 and CDR2 from the germline V gene are MNHNS and SASEGT. The CDR3 DNA reads TGTGCCAGCAGTGAAGCGTGGCGGAGCAATCAGCCCCAGCATTTT. This gives the protein CASSEAWRSNQPQHF.

This chain connects TRBV5-1 to TRBJ1-1; D remains unclear. The V end was cut by 1 base, the J end by 1 base, with 8 bases between. Germline CDR1 SGHRS, CDR2 YFSETQ. The CDR3 runs 14 residues. The CDR3 protein is CASSLPPANTEAFF. CDR3 in DNA: TGCGCCAGCAGCTTGCCACCTGCGAACACTGAAGCTTTCTTT. Full variable domain (missing parts from reference TRBV5-1 and TRBJ1-1): KAGVTQTPRYLIKTRGQQVTLSCSPISGHRSVSWYQQTPGQGLQFLFEYFSETQRNKGNFPGRFSGRQFSNSRSEMNVSTLELGDSALYLCASSLPPANTEAFFGQGTRLTVV.

CDR3 coding DNA: TGCGCCAGCAGAGCGGGGACAGTTAGCTCCTACGAGCAGTACTTC. Translation: CASRAGTVSSYEQYF. The chain recombines TRBV5-1 with TRBJ2-7; D assignment may be TRBD1 or TRBD2 (7 bases each). Trimming took 5 bases from V and 0 from J, leaving 15 bases between them. The CDR3 sequence is 15 residues long. Germline V gives CDR1 SGHRS, CDR2 YFSETQ.

The rearrangement joins TRBV2 to TRBJ1-1; D not resolved. This CDR3 contains 15 residues. V lost 7 bases and J lost 0, with 15 bases in between. Germline CDR1 reads SNHLY; CDR2 reads FYNNEI. The CDR3 spells CASMVSANLNTEAFF. In DNA form, the CDR3 reads TGTGCCAGCATGGTGTCAGCTAATTTGAACACTGAAGCTTTCTTT.

This clone was seen a single time. The chain has TRBV6-6 and TRBJ1-1; D may be TRBD1 (5 bases). The CDR3 consists of 11 residues. The germline V and J ends were trimmed by 7 bases and 4 bases, with 7 bases remaining between them. Looked up from germline, CDR1 is MNHNY and CDR2 is SVGAGI (reference sequence). CDR3 residues: CASTGGTEAFF. CDR3 in DNA: TGTGCCAGCACGGGGGGCACTGAAGCTTTCTTT.

J is TRBJ1-2 and V is TRBV5-4; maybe TRBD1 (6 bases). The ends were cut back, 4 bases at V and 2 bases at J, with 12 bases in the middle. The germline V gene encodes CDR1 SGHNT and CDR2 YYREEE (reference sequence). The CDR3 covers 14 residues. The CDR3, as DNA: TGTGCCAGCAGCCCCCCGGGACAAAACTATGGCTACACCTTC. Its protein is CASSPPGQNYGYTF. Full variable domain (remainder filled in from reference TRBV5-4 and TRBJ1-2): ETGVTQSPTHLIKTRGQQVTLRCSSQSGHNTVSWYQQALGQGPQFIFQYYREEENGRGNFPPRFSGLQFPNYSSELNVNALELDDSALYLCASSPPGQNYGYTFGSGTRLTVV.

This rearrangement joins TRBV5-5 to TRBJ2-5; the D call may be TRBD1 or TRBD2 (5 bases each). Trimming stripped 3 bases from V and 4 bases from J, with 10 bases between. Germline lookup yields CDR1 SGHKS and CDR2 YYEKEE (reference sequence). CDR3 size: 13 residues. This chain's CDR3 is CASSSPGRETQYF. The CDR3 DNA reads TGTGCCAGCAGCTCCCCAGGGAGAGAGACCCAGTACTTC.

V and J are TRBV19 and TRBJ2-7, with 10 bases that match TRBD1. Trimming cost V 3 bases and J 5 bases; bases outside gene matches: 10. The length of the CDR3 is 16 residues. Germline loops: CDR1 LNHDA, CDR2 SQIVND (reference sequence). DNA for the CDR3: TGTGCCAGTAGTATGGGGGGGGACAGGGGAAGGAACGAGCAGTACTTC. Protein sequence: CASSMGGDRGRNEQYF.

This chain uses TRBV11-2 with TRBJ2-5; 7 positions match TRBD2. Trimming removed 0 bases from V and 3 bases from J; junction bases left unmatched: 10. Looked up from germline, CDR1 is SGHAT and CDR2 is FQNNGV. The CDR3 length is 17 residues. The CDR3 bases are TGTGCCAGCAGCTTAGATCAACGCCGGCTAGCGGAAGAGACCCAGTACTTC. It is translated as CASSLDQRRLAEETQYF.

The CDR3 here is CASSWVSLSSYNEQFF. The CDR3 DNA sequence: TGTGCCAGCTCCTGGGTTAGCTTGAGCTCCTACAATGAGCAGTTCTTC. The chain links TRBV13 to TRBJ2-1; no firm D call. V was trimmed by 8 bases and J by 0 bases, leaving 17 bases between them. Germline values: CDR1 PRHDT, CDR2 FYEKMQ (reference sequence). This CDR3 contains 16 residues.

This chain links TRBV5-1 with TRBJ2-1; D gene uncertain. This CDR3 spans 13 amino acids. V gave up 3 bases and J gave up 10 bases, with 14 bases separating them. Germline V gene data show CDR1 as SGHRS and CDR2 as YFSETQ. The CDR3 DNA reads TGCGCCAGCAGCTCTCCCAGCATCGGGGAGCAGTTCTTC. This encodes CASSSPSIGEQFF.

V is TRBV25-1 and J is TRBJ1-2; D call uncertain. The CDR3 sequence is 11 residues long. CDR1 and CDR2 (germline): MGHDK, SYGVNS. V lost 1 base to trimming and J lost 7 bases, with 4 bases between them. CDR3 residues: CASSESGGYTF. The CDR3 bases are TGTGCCAGCAGTGAATCGGGTGGCTACACCTTC.

The V call is TRBV25-1, the J call TRBJ1-5; a possible D gene is TRBD1 (5 bases). CDR3 length equals 13 residues. The V gene's germline CDR1 is MGHDK and CDR2 SYGVNS. V was clipped by 4 bases and J by 3 bases, with 7 bases between them. The CDR3 DNA reads TGTGCCAGCAGTGGCGGGGCCAATCAGCCCCAGCATTTT. Translation gives CASSGGANQPQHF.

V and J are TRBV6-1 and TRBJ1-5; TRBD1 aligns across 8 bases. This CDR3 spans 15 amino acids. V shed 7 bases and J 3 bases; nucleotides not matched to a gene: 8. CDR1 and CDR2 (germline): MNHNS, SASEGT. DNA of the CDR3: TGTGCCAGCATTCGGACAGGGCTTACCAATCAGCCCCAGCATTTT. Protein product: CASIRTGLTNQPQHF.

For this clone: The germline gene is not matched at one end of the junction; a read error may be the cause. This chain uses TRBV19 with TRBJ2-1, with 9 positions matching TRBD2. The CDR3 extends over 13 amino acids. The V gene's germline CDR1 is LNHDA and CDR2 SQIVND (reference sequence). CDR3 protein: CASNISSGVLEFF. The CDR3 DNA follows: TGTGCCAGTAATATATCTAGCGGGGTACTTGAGTTCTTC.

This clone was detected only a few times. The chain couples TRBV19 to TRBJ1-2; 9 bases align to TRBD1. V lost 7 bases and J lost 7; bases outside the gene matches: 4. Germline loops: CDR1 LNHDA, CDR2 SQIVND (reference sequence). This CDR3 has 12 residues. In DNA form, the CDR3 reads TGTGCCAGTACGGGACAGGGCTCTGGCTACACCTTC. Its translation: CASTGQGSGYTF.

The chain employs TRBV5-6 and TRBJ2-1; 9 bases match TRBD1. V was pared by 0 bases and J by 2 bases, with 0 bases of the junction left unmatched. The V gene's germline CDR1 is SGHDT and CDR2 YYEEEE. CDR3 length: 15 amino acids. CDR3 nucleotide sequence: TGTGCCAGCAGCTTGGGGGACAGGGCCTACAATGAGCAGTTCTTC. Encoded protein: CASSLGDRAYNEQFF.